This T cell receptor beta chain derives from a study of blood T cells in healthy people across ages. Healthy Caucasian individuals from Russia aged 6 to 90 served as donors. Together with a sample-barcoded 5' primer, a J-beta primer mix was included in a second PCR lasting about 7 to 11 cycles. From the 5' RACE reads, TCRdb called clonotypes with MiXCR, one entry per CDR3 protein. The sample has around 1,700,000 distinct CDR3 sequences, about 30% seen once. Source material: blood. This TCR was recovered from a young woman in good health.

The CDR3 bases are TGTGCCAGCAAGGAGGATGCGGGAGATACGCAGTATTTT. Its protein is CASKEDAGDTQYF. The gene calls are TRBV27 and TRBJ2-3; a possible D gene is TRBD2 (5 bases). The CDR3 consists of 13 residues. Trimming cost V 7 bases and J 5 bases, with 13 bases left between them. CDR1 is MNHEY, CDR2 SMNVEV, per germline (reference sequence).